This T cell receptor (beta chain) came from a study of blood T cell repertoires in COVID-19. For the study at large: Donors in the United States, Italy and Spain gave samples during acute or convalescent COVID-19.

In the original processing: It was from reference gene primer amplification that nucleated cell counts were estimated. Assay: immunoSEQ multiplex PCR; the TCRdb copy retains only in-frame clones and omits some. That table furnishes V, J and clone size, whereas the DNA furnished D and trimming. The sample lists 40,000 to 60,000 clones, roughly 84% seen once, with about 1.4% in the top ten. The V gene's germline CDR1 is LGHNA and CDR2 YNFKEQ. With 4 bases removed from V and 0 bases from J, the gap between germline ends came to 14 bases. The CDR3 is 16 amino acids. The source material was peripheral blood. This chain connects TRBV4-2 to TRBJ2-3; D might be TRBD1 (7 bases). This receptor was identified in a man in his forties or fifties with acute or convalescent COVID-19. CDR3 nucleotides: TGTGCCAGCAGCCGGGGGGACAGCGCTAGCACAGATACGCAGTATTTT. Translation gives CASSRGDSASTDTQYF.